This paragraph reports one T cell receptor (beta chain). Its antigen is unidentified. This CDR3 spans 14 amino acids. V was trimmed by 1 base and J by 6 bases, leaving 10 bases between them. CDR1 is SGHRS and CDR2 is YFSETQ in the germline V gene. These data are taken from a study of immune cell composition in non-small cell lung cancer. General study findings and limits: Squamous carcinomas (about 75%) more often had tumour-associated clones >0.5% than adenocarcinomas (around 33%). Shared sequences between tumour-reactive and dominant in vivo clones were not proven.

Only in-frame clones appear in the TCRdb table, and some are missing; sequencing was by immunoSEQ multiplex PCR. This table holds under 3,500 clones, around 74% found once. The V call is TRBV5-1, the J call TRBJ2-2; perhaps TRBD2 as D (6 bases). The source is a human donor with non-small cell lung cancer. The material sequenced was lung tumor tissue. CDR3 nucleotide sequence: TGCGCCAGCAGCTTGATGGGACTTCCCGGGGAGCTGTTTTTT. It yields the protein CASSLMGLPGELFF. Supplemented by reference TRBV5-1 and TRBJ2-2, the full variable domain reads KAGVTQTPRYLIKTRGQQVTLSCSPISGHRSVSWYQQTPGQGLQFLFEYFSETQRNKGNFPGRFSGRQFSNSRSEMNVSTLELGDSALYLCASSLMGLPGELFFGEGSRLTVL.